The clone carrying this T cell receptor (beta chain) turned up a few times. What it binds is not known. Mismatch with germline at one junction end may stem from a read error. The sample comes from a study of metastatic and nonmetastatic thyroid tumors. The wider study: A comparison of repertoires was made across blood and tumor or nodule tissue from malignant and benign thyroid patients.

Patients were all untreated before their thyroid surgery. TCRdb re-clonotyped the PCR reads via MiXCR. The sample carries over 30,000 clones, about 20% recorded once. This CDR3 spans 14 amino acids. Germline lookup yields CDR1 MNHNS and CDR2 SASEGT. Notes on the study in general: Significantly higher TCR beta diversity was reportedly seen in malignant thyroid tumors than benign nodules, in blood and tumor.

This clonotype originated in a female donor with papillary thyroid cancer or a benign thyroid nodule (not recorded which). Some clones in this sample may be carry-over from other donors' samples. V is TRBV6-1 and J is TRBJ2-7, with TRBD1 matching over 7 bases. The sample taken for sequencing was tumor tissue. As DNA, the CDR3 is TGTGCCAGCAGTAACGTACAGGGGCTCTACCAGCAGTACTTC. Translated: CASSNVQGLYQQYF.